These 4 T cell receptor beta chains came from one sample sequenced in a study of cytomegalovirus exposure and HLA in healthy donors (dated by TCRdb to between 2016 and 2019). Library preparation used the immunoSEQ multiplex PCR assay. For the multiplex PCR, a mixture combining 60 forward primers for TCR Vbeta segments and 13 reverse primers for TCR Jbeta segments was used. Held by TCRdb, this immuneACCESS table contains in-frame sequences only and omits some clones. Under half of the omission traces to an unresolved V gene where checked; the cause of the rest is unknown. Here the sample has about 150,000 clones; 60% to 80% occur a single time. The ten largest clones take up approximately 1.5% of the sample. Sequenced: PBMCs. The receptors were gathered from a woman aged 30 to 39 in good health and CMV-seronegative.

The chain uses TRBV7-3 and TRBJ1-1; 7 bases align to TRBD1. The CDR3 has 15 residues. Germline CDR1 reads SGHTA; CDR2 reads FQGTGA. V lost 2 bases and J lost 7; bases outside the gene matches: 10. DNA for the CDR3: TGTGCCAGCAGCTTACAAGCCGACAGGGCGGGTGAAGCTTTCTTT. It specifies CASSLQADRAGEAFF.

The CDR3 sequence: CASSQGSTRGIEFYGYTF. For the CDR3, the DNA is TGCGCCAGCAGCCAAGGATCCACGCGGGGGATAGAATTCTATGGCTACACCTTC. The genes are TRBV4-1 and TRBJ1-2; D may be TRBD1 (5 bases). Trimming cost V 1 base and J 4 bases, with 22 bases left between them. The CDR3 spans 18 residues. In germline, CDR1 is MGHRA, CDR2 YSYEKL.

The chain is built from TRBV29-1 and TRBJ1-3; 7 nucleotides align to TRBD1. Germline-derived CDR1 and CDR2 are SQVTM and ANQGSEA. With 8 bases clipped from V and 2 bases from J, the junction kept 6 bases outside the gene matches. CDR3 length equals 13 residues. CDR3 amino acids: CSFTGVPGNTIYF. The CDR3 region has the DNA TGCAGCTTTACAGGGGTTCCTGGAAACACCATATATTTT.

The chain employs TRBV5-1 and TRBJ1-1; no clear D. From germline, CDR1 is SGHRS and CDR2 YFSETQ. Trimming removed 0 bases at V and 8 bases at J, with 11 bases between. CDR3 length equals 13 residues. The CDR3 nucleotides are TGCGCCAGCAGCTTGGCCTCTGGCGGGGAAGCTTTCTTT. Translating it yields CASSLASGGEAFF.